This T cell receptor (beta chain) emerged from a study of blood T cell repertoires in COVID-19. Study information: T cells, B-cell-depleted T cells, or PBMCs supplied cDNA or gDNA.

In germline, CDR1 is SQVTM, CDR2 ANQGSEA. CDR3 size: 14 residues. Trimming took off 6 bases at V and 4 bases at J, with 18 bases between the two ends. In the original workflow: The authors estimated nucleated cell counts from reference gene primer amplification. Sequencing was performed with immunoSEQ multiplex PCR; in TCRdb, only in-frame clones are kept and a portion is missing. V and J calls and clone size follow that table, whereas D and trimming were derived from the DNA. The data contain 70,000 to 80,000 clones, around 83% of them singletons. The sequence came from an elderly woman with active or convalescent COVID-19. The chain recombines TRBV29-1 with TRBJ2-5; TRBD2 might be the D (7 bases). Sequencing input: peripheral blood. The CDR3 region has the DNA TGCAGCGTAGCCTTCGGGGGGCCAGGAGAGACCCAGTACTTC. Protein sequence: CSVAFGGPGETQYF.